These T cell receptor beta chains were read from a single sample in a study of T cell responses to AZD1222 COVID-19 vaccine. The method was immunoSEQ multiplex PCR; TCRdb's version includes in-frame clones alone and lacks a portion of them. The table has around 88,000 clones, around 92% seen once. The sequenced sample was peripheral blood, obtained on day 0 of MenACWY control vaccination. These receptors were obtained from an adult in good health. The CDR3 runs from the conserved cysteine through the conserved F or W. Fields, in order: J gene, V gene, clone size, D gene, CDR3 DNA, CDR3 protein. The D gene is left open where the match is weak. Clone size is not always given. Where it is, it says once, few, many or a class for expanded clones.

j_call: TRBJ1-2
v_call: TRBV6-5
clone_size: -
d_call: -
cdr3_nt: TGTGCCAGCAGTTACTCTTCCCTCGGAGGGGGCTACACCTTC
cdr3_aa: CASSYSSLGGGYTF

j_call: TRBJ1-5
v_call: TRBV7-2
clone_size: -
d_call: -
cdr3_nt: TGTGCCAGCAGCTTAACCGGGCAAGGTGCCAATCAGCCCCAGCATTTT
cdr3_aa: CASSLTGQGANQPQHF

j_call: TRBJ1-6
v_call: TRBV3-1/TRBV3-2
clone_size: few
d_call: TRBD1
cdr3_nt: TGTGCCAGCAGCCAAGCCACAGGGGATCTCGGTTCACCCCTCCACTTT
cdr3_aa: CASSQATGDLGSPLHF

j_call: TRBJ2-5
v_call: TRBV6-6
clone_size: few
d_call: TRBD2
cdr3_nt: TGTGCCAGCACTCCGCCCCTAGCGGGGGGTCAAGAGACCCAGTACTTC
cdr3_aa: CASTPPLAGGQETQYF

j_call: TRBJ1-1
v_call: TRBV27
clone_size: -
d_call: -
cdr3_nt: TGTGCCAGCAGTTCCCGGGGGACTGAAGCTTTCTTT
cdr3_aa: CASSSRGTEAFF

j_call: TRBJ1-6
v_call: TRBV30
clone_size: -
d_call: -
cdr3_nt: TGTGCCTGGGTAGACGGGGATTCACCCCTCCACTTT
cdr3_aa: CAWVDGDSPLHF

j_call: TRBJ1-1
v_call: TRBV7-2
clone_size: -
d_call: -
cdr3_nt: TGTGCCAGCAACCTGGACAGAAACACTGAAGCTTTCTTT
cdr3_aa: CASNLDRNTEAFF

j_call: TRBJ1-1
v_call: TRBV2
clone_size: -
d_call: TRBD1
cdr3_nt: TGTGCCAGCAGTGAAACAGGGGGCGACACTGAAGCTTTCTTT
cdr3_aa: CASSETGGDTEAFF

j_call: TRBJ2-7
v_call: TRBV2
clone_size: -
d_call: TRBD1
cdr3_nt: TGTGCCAGATGGGACAGGCTTAGTTATGAGCAGTACTTC
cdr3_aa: CARWDRLSYEQYF

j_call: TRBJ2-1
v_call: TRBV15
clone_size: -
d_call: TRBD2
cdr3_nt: TGTGCCACCAGCAGAGATGGCGGGGGACCTTACAATGAGCAGTTCTTC
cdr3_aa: CATSRDGGGPYNEQFF

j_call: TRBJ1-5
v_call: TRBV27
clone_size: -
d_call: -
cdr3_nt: TGTGCCAGCAGTGCTACTCCTACCCCGAGCAATCAGCCCCAGCATTTT
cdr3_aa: CASSATPTPSNQPQHF

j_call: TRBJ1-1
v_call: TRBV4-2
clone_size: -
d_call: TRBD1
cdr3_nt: TGTGCCAGCAGCCAAGCGACAGGGCAGAACACTGAAGCTTTCTTT
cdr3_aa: CASSQATGQNTEAFF

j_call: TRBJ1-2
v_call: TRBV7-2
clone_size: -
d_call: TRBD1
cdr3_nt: TGTGCCAGTCTCGCCGGGACAGCCTTCTATGGCTACACCTTC
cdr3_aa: CASLAGTAFYGYTF

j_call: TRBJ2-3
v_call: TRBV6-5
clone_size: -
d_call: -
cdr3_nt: TGTGCCAGCAGAATGGACAACACAGATACGCAGTATTTT
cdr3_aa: CASRMDNTDTQYF

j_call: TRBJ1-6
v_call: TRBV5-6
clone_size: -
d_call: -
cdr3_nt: TGTGCCAGCAGCAGGGAGGTCGGGGGCTCCTATAATTCACCCCTCCACTTT
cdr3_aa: CASSREVGGSYNSPLHF

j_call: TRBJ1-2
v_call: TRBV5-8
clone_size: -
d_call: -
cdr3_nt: TGTGCCAGCATCATGCAGGTTCCCTATGGCTACACCTTC
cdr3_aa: CASIMQVPYGYTF

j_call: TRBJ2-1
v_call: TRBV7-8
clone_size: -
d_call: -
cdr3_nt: TGTGCCAGCAGCTTAGCGGGGGGCCACAATGAGCAGTTCTTC
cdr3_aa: CASSLAGGHNEQFF

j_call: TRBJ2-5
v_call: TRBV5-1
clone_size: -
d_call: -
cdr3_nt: TGCGCCAGCAGCATTCTAGATGGAGAGACCCAGTACTTC
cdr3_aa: CASSILDGETQYF

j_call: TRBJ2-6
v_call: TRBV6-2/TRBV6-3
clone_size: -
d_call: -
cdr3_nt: TGTGCCAGCAGTTATCAGGGCTCTGGGGCCAACGTCCTGACTTTC
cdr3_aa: CASSYQGSGANVLTF

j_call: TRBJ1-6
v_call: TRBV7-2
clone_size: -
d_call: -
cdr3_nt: TGTGCCAGCAGCTTAAACAATTCACCCCTCCACTTT
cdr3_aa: CASSLNNSPLHF

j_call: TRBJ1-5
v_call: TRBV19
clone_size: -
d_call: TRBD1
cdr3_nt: TGTGCCAGTAGCGGAAGACAGGGGAATCAGCCCCAGCATTTT
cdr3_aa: CASSGRQGNQPQHF

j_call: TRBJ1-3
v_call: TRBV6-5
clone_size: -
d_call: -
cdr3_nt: TGTGCCAGCAGTCGCGACAGGAGCTCTGGAAACACCATATATTTT
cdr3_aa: CASSRDRSSGNTIYF

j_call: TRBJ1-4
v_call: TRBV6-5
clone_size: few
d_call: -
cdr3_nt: TGTGCCAGCAGCCCCCTGTCAGAAAAACTGTTTTTT
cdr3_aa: CASSPLSEKLFF

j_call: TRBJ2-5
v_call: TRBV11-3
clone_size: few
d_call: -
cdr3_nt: TGTGCCAGCAGTTTCAATCCCCGGACAGTCGCGACCCAGTACTTC
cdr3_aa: CASSFNPRTVATQYF

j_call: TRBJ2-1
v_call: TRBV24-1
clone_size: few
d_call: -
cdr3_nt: TGTGCCACCAGTGATTTCGTACCTGGCTCCTACAATGAGCAGTTCTTC
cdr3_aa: CATSDFVPGSYNEQFF

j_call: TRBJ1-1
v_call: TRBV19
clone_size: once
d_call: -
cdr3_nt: TGTGCCAGTAGTATTTTCGGAACCCTTCGTATTGAAGCTTTCTTT
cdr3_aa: CASSIFGTLRIEAFF

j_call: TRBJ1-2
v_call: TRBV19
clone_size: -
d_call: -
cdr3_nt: TGTGCCAGTAGTCAGGACAGAACCTATGGCTACACCTTC
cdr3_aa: CASSQDRTYGYTF

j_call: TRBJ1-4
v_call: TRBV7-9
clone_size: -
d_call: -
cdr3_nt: TGTGCCAGCAGCTTACCGGGGAGCCGAGATGAAAAACTGTTTTTT
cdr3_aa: CASSLPGSRDEKLFF

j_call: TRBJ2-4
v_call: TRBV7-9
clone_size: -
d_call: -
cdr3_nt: TGTGCCAGCAGCTTTCCGGCGGGAAGGACGGCCAAAAACATTCAGTACTTC
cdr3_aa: CASSFPAGRTAKNIQYF

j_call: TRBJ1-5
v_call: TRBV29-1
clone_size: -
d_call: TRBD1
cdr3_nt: TGCAGCGTCTCAGGGGGAAGAGACCAGCCCCAGCATTTT
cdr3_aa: CSVSGGRDQPQHF

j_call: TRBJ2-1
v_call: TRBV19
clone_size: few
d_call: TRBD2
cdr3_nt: TGTGCCAGTAGTATCTGGAGGCTAGCGGGATCCTACAATGAGCAGTTCTTC
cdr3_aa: CASSIWRLAGSYNEQFF

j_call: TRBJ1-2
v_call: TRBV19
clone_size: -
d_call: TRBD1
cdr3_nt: TGTGCCAGTAGTATGGACAGGGGAGTTCATGGCTACACCTTC
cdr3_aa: CASSMDRGVHGYTF

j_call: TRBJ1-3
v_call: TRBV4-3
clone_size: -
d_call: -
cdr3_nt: TGCGCCAGCAGCCATGACAGTCGCTCTGGAAACACCATATATTTT
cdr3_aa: CASSHDSRSGNTIYF

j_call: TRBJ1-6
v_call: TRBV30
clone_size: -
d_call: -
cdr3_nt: TGTGCCTGGAGTGGGGACAACTATTCACCCCTCCACTTT
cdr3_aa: CAWSGDNYSPLHF

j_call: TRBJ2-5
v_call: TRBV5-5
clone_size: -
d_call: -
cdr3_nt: TGTGCCAGCAGCTTGGACTGGGGGGCGGAGACCCAGTACTTC
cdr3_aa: CASSLDWGAETQYF

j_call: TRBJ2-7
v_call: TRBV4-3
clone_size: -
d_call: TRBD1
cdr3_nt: TGCGCCAGCAGCCAACAGACCGGGACAGGGATCGACGAGCAGTACTTC
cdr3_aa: CASSQQTGTGIDEQYF

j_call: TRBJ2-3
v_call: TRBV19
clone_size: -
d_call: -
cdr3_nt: TGTGCCAGTATGGCGGGGAACACAGATACGCAGTATTTT
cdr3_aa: CASMAGNTDTQYF

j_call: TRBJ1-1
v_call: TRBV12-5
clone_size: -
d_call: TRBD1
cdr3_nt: TGTGCTAGTGGAACAGGGGGCAACACTGAAGCTTTCTTT
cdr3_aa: CASGTGGNTEAFF

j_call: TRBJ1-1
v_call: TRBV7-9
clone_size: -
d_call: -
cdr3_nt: TGTGCCAGCAGCTTAGGTCAGGGGAACACTGAAGCTTTCTTT
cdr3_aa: CASSLGQGNTEAFF

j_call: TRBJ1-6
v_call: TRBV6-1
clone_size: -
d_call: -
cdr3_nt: TGTGCCAGCAGTGACAATGGCCCCATGAATTCACCCCTCCACTTT
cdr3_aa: CASSDNGPMNSPLHF

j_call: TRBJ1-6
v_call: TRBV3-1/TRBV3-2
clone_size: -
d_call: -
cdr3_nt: TGTGCCAGCAGCCAAGATGGGCAGTTTAATTCACCCCTCCACTTT
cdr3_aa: CASSQDGQFNSPLHF

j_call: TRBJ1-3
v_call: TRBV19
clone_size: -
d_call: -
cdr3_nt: TGTGCCAGTAGTATGACGATGGGGATCCTCGCTGGAAACACCATATATTTT
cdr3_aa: CASSMTMGILAGNTIYF

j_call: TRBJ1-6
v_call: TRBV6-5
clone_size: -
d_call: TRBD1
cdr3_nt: TGTGCCAGCAGCGATAGGGACAGGGATTCACCCCTCCACTTT
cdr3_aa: CASSDRDRDSPLHF

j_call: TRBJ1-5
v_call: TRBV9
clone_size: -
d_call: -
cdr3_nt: TGTGCCAGCAGCGTGGAAGCTGTGGATCAGCCCCAGCATTTT
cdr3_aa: CASSVEAVDQPQHF

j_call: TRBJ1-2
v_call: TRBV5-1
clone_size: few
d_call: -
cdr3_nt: TGCGCCAGCAGCTTGGAAACAGGCCTTCAGGGGGGCTACACCTTC
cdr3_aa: CASSLETGLQGGYTF

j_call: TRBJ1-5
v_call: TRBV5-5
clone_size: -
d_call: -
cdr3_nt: TGTGCCAGCAGCTTGTACGGCTCGGATCAGCCCCAGCATTTT
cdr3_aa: CASSLYGSDQPQHF

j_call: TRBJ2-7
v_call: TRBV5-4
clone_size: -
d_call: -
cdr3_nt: TGTGCCAGCAGCCAGGCAGGCTCCTACGAGCAGTACTTC
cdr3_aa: CASSQAGSYEQYF

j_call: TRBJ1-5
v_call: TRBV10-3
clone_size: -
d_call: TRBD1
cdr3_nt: TGTGCCATCAGTACCCGCGAGAAGCAGGGGGCATGTCAGCCCCAGCATTTT
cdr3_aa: CAISTREKQGACQPQHF

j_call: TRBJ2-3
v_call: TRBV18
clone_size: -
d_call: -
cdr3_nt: TGTGCCAGCTCACCACCGTCCCGGGATACGCAGTATTTT
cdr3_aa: CASSPPSRDTQYF

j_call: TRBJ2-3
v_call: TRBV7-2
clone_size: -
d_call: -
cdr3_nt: TGTGCCAGCAGCTTAACAGATACGCAGTATTTT
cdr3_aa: CASSLTDTQYF

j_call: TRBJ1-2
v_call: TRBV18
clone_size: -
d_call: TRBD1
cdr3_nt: TGTGCCAGCTCACCACTGGACAGGGAGGGGAGCTACACCTTC
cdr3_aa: CASSPLDREGSYTF

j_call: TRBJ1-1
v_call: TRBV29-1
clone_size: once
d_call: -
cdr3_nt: TGCAGCGTTTACCCTGCGCGGAAGATGAACACTGAAGCTTTCTTT
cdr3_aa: CSVYPARKMNTEAFF

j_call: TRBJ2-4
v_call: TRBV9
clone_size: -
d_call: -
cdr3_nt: TGTGCCAGCAGCGTAGTCGGGGGATCAAACATTCAGTACTTC
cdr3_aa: CASSVVGGSNIQYF

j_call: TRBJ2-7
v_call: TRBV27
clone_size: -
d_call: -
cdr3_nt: TGTGCCAGCAGCCTTACCGGGACACATTCTGAGCAGTACTTC
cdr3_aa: CASSLTGTHSEQYF

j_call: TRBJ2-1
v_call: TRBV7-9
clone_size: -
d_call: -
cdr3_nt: TGTGCCAGCAGCTTAGTTTCCCCAGGGGCCTACAATGAGCAGTTCTTC
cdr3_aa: CASSLVSPGAYNEQFF